This note documents a single TCR beta chain sequence. Its specificity is unknown. This sample stems from a study of T cell repertoires in cytomegalovirus infection. About the research overall: CMV epitopes in the study were HLA-C-restricted (recently identified) and HLA-B-restricted (well studied). Matching HLA type, along with CMV infection, was indicated by public TCR beta signatures.

Notes on the study in general: HLA-C-restricted TCR beta clonotypes specific for CMV led the ex vivo response. Identification of carriers of CMV plus the relevant HLA was achieved through cumulative public TCR beta family frequency.

Germline V CDR1 and CDR2: MNHNY, SVGAGI (reference sequence). V lost 6 bases and J lost 5, with 12 bases in between. The CDR3 runs 13 residues. TCRdb reprocessed the reads via MiXCR and lists one record per CDR3 protein. The data hold fewer than 650,000 distinct CDR3 sequences, with about 40% observed a single time. The gene calls are TRBV6-6 and TRBJ2-3, with a tentative D call TRBD2 (5 bases). The TCR was taken from a human donor in good health (CMV status not recorded). Some clones in this sample may be carry-over from other donors' samples. Sequenced here: cultured PBMCs, sampled from culture after CMV antigen stimulation. DNA for the CDR3: TGTGCCAGCAGCCCACTAGGTGTAGATACGCAGTATTTT. Its translation is CASSPLGVDTQYF.